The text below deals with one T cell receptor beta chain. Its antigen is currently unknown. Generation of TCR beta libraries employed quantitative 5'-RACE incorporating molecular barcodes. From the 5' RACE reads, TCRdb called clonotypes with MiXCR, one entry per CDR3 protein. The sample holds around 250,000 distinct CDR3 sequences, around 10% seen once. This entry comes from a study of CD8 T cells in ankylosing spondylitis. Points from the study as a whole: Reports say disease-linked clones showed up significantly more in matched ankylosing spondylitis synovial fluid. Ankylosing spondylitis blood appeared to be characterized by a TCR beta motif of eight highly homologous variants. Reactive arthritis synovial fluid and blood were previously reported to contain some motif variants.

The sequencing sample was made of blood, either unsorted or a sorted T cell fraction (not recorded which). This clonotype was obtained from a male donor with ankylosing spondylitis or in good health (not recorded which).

In nucleotides, the CDR3 is TGTGCCAGCAGCTTAGGGCTCCAGGGGGGATCACCCCTCCACTTT. It yields the protein CASSLGLQGGSPLHF. The V call is TRBV7-2, the J call TRBJ1-6; 7 nucleotides agree with TRBD1. The CDR3 length is 15 residues. V was pared by 1 base and J by 10 bases, with 7 bases of the junction left unmatched. The germline gives CDR1 SGHTA, CDR2 FQGNSA. Full variable domain (outside the CDR3, taken from reference TRBV7-2 and TRBJ1-6): GAGVSQSPSNKVTEKGKDVELRCDPISGHTALYWYRQSLGQGLEFLIYFQGNSAPDKSGLPSDRFSAERTGGSVSTLTIQRTQQEDSAVYLCASSLGLQGGSPLHFGNGTRLTVT.